This T cell receptor beta chain was observed in a study of blood T cell repertoires in COVID-19. Clones were sequenced by immunoSEQ multiplex PCR, and TCRdb holds only the in-frame ones, with some missing. The sample comprises around 82,000 clones, 89% of which are singletons, and 12% rests with the top ten. This CDR3 contains 14 residues. Germline loops: CDR1 KGHSH, CDR2 LQKENI. Between the trimmed V and J ends, which lost 3 bases and 0 bases, there was a span of 6 bases. The rearrangement joins TRBV18 to TRBJ1-3; no reliable D call. The sequencing input was peripheral blood. The sequence was obtained from a man in his 70s with active or convalescent COVID-19. CDR3 loop: CASSPSGSGNTIYF. In DNA, the CDR3 is TGTGCCAGCTCACCGTCGGGCTCTGGAAACACCATATATTTT.